The rows below give T cell receptor beta chains drawn from one sample of a study of cytotoxic CD8 clonotypes in ibrutinib-treated CLL. The data were produced by immunoSEQ multiplex PCR, yet TCRdb's version contains in-frame clones alone and is incomplete. The sample includes 60,000 to 70,000 clones, 45% to 65% of them seen just once. The sample here was PBMCs, taken after 12 months of ibrutinib treatment. The source is a human donor with chronic lymphocytic leukemia. Both conserved end residues are part of each CDR3.

V	J	CDR3
TRBV5-1	TRBJ1-1	CASSLDGPGHTEAFF
TRBV19	TRBJ1-1	CASSMNFWSEAFF
TRBV19	TRBJ1-1	CASSPTGALSLTEAFF
TRBV14	TRBJ2-3	CASSQGPTQYF
TRBV5-6	TRBJ2-2	CASSLGGGLGVGELFF
TRBV28	TRBJ1-5	CASSKNQPQHF
TRBV6-5	TRBJ2-1	CASRGFTRYNEQFF
TRBV6-1	TRBJ2-1	CASTVRLAAYNEQFF
TRBV10-3	TRBJ1-5	CAISESVQGRQPQHF
TRBV7-4	TRBJ1-2	CASSSRPWYYGYTF
TRBV19	TRBJ1-2	CASAERDYYGYTF
TRBV5-6	TRBJ2-2	CASSLVGTGELFF
TRBV9	TRBJ2-1	CASSPAGTGSYNEQFF
TRBV5-6	TRBJ1-2	CASSLGSFYGYTF
TRBV4-1	TRBJ2-7	CASSQDSTSGRGYEQYF
TRBV7-2	TRBJ1-4	CASSLIGVDKLFF
TRBV7-9	TRBJ2-7	CASSLKSAYEQYF
TRBV19	TRBJ2-3	CASIALQGWKAGTQYF
TRBV10-1	TRBJ1-2	CASSETTGTGKLLNYGYTF
TRBV6-5	TRBJ2-4	CASSSQGEGKNIQYF
TRBV18	TRBJ1-4	CASSPGRQEEKLFF
TRBV30	TRBJ1-1	CAWSVRGAEAFF
TRBV11-3	TRBJ2-6	CASSRSGANVLTF
TRBV5-1	TRBJ2-7	CASSWGQAGYEQYF
TRBV27	TRBJ2-1	CASSLSRGQGFNEQFF
TRBV5-4	TRBJ1-3	CASSLPGNTIYF
TRBV5-1	TRBJ2-2	CASSLRGRGLSGELFF